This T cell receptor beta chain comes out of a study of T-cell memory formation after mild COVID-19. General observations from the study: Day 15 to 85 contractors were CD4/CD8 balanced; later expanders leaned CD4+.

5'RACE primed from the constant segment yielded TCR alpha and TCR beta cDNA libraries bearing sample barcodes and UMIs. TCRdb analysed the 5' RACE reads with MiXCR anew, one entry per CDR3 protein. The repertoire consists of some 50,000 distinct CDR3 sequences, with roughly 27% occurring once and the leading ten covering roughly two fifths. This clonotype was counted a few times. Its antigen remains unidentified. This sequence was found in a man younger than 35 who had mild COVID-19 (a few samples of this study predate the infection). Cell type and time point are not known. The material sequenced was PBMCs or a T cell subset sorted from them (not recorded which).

Written as DNA, the CDR3 is TGTGCCAGCAGTTATGGGACGGGGGCCTACGAGCAGTACTTC. Its protein product is CASSYGTGAYEQYF. This chain connects TRBV6-5 to TRBJ2-7; TRBD2 is a possible D gene (6 bases). The CDR3 loop spans 14 amino acids. Trimming left V 3 bases short and J 2 bases short, with 11 bases between. From germline, CDR1 is MNHEY and CDR2 SVGAGI.